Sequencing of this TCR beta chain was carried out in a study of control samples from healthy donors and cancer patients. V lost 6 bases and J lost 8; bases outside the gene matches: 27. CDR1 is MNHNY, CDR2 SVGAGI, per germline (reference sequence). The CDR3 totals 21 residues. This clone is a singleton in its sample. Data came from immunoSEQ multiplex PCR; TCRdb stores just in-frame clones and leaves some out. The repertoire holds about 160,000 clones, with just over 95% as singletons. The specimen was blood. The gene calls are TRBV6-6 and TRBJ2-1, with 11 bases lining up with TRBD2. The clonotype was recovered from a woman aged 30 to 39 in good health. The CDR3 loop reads CASSHALTGGHLAGGPDEQFF. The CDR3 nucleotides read TGTGCCAGCAGCCACGCGTTAACAGGGGGACACTTAGCGGGAGGGCCTGATGAGCAGTTCTTC.